This T cell receptor beta chain was sequenced in a study of T-cell memory formation after mild COVID-19. Findings of the study overall: Contracting clones localized mainly to CM and EM when CD4+ and mainly to EMRA when CD8+.

A word on this clonotype: The antigen remains unidentified.

TCRdb used MiXCR to reprocess the 5' RACE reads, holding one entry per CDR3 protein. This table holds 150,000 or so distinct CDR3 sequences, 13% to 15% found once. Germline V lookup: CDR1 SNHLY, CDR2 FYNNEI. V lost 3 bases to trimming and J lost 4 bases, with 20 bases between them. The CDR3 loop spans 17 amino acids. This chain joins TRBV2 and TRBJ2-3; D is perhaps TRBD1 (6 bases). The TCR sequence derives from an adult woman who had mild COVID-19 (a few samples of this study predate the infection). Cell type and time point are not known. What was sequenced was PBMCs or a T cell subset sorted from them (not recorded which). In nucleotides, the CDR3 is TGTGCCAGCAGTGACCTGACATTGAGGGGACATTCAGATACGCAGTATTTT. Translating it yields CASSDLTLRGHSDTQYF.